The source of this T cell receptor beta chain is a study of T cell repertoires in cytomegalovirus infection. TCRdb analysed the reads with MiXCR anew, one entry per CDR3 protein. Of 250,000 to 350,000 distinct CDR3 sequences detected, about 26% appear once; the ten largest clones hold approximately 15%. V was clipped by 5 bases and J by 4 bases, with 14 bases between them. Germline V gene sequence: CDR1 SEHNR, CDR2 FQNEAQ (reference sequence). The CDR3 has 14 amino acids. The sample consisted of PBMCs. The chain recombines TRBV7-9 with TRBJ2-5; the D is unclear. The sequence was collected from a human donor in good health (CMV status not recorded). Some clones in this sample may be carry-over from other donors' samples. CDR3 sequence: CASSDPERLETQYF. The CDR3 bases are TGTGCCAGCAGCGATCCCGAGCGACTAGAGACCCAGTACTTC.